The 32 T cell receptor beta chains presented below share a single source sample, sequenced in a study of cytomegalovirus exposure and HLA in healthy donors. Libraries were prepared by immunoSEQ multiplex PCR; TCRdb keeps only in-frame clonotypes and omits some of them. The sample shows 150,000 to 200,000 clones, around nine tenths of them seen only once. The material sequenced was PBMCs. The receptors shown here come from a woman aged 30 to 39 in good health and CMV-seronegative.

The V gene is TRBV7-2, the J gene TRBJ1-6; 7 positions match TRBD1. J lost 10 bases, V lost 1 base, and 7 bases had no gene match. This CDR3 region has 15 residues. Germline loops: CDR1 SGHTA, CDR2 FQGNSA. CDR3 coding DNA: TGTGCCAGCAGCTTAGGGGACAGAATTTTCTCACCCCTCCACTTT. Its protein product is CASSLGDRIFSPLHF. The full variable domain, with the rest looked up from reference TRBV7-2 and TRBJ1-6, is GAGVSQSPSNKVTEKGKDVELRCDPISGHTALYWYRQSLGQGLEFLIYFQGNSAPDKSGLPSDRFSAERTGGSVSTLTIQRTQQEDSAVYLCASSLGDRIFSPLHFGNGTRLTVT.

V is TRBV5-4 and J is TRBJ2-5, with D perhaps matching TRBD2 (5 bases). The CDR3 consists of 13 residues. Germline V gene data show CDR1 as SGHNT and CDR2 as YYREEE (reference sequence). With 0 bases removed from V and 2 bases from J, the gap between germline ends came to 5 bases. The CDR3 region has the DNA TGTGCCAGCAGCTTGGGAGGGCAAGAGACCCAGTACTTC. Translation: CASSLGGQETQYF.

This clone was picked up one time. The chain is built from TRBV6-1 and TRBJ2-3, with 13 nucleotides matching TRBD2. Germline assignment: CDR1 MNHNS and CDR2 SASEGT. This CDR3 is built from 18 residues. Trimming removed 4 bases from V and 2 bases from J; junction bases left unmatched: 9. CDR3 protein: CASSGPTLAGGPTDTQYF. For the CDR3, the DNA is TGTGCCAGCAGTGGGCCTACACTAGCGGGGGGGCCCACAGATACGCAGTATTTT.

V is TRBV27 and J is TRBJ2-5; TRBD2 matches 7 bases. V lost 3 bases, J lost 5 bases, and 24 bases stayed unmatched. Germline assignment: CDR1 MNHEY and CDR2 SMNVEV (reference sequence). The CDR3 contains 20 residues. The DNA for the CDR3 is TGTGCCAGCAGTTTTCGTCGAAGACTAGCCTCGTCCCTAGGGCGGGAGACCCAGTACTTC. Protein: CASSFRRRLASSLGRETQYF.

The chain recombines TRBV4-3 with TRBJ1-1; D gene unclear. Germline assignment: CDR1 LGHNA and CDR2 YSLEER. Trimming took off 0 bases at V and 7 bases at J, with 15 bases between the two ends. This CDR3 is 15 amino acids long. The CDR3 loop is CASSQDLGGSSEAFF. CDR3 DNA sequence: TGCGCCAGCAGCCAAGATCTAGGAGGGTCGAGTGAAGCTTTCTTT.

The chain links TRBV7-8 to TRBJ2-1; 12 bases line up with TRBD2. The CDR3 has 14 residues. The V gene's germline CDR1 is SGHVS and CDR2 FQNEAQ. V trimming: 5 bases; J trimming: 8 bases; junction bases outside the gene matches: 4. CDR3 in DNA: TGTGCCAGCAGCCCTAGCGGGGGGGCCCATGAGCAGTTCTTC. Its protein product is CASSPSGGAHEQFF.

On this clone: Other DNA sequences from this sample encode an identical CDR3 as well. The chain joins TRBV5-1 to TRBJ2-5; D is ambiguous. CDR1 and CDR2 (germline): SGHRS, YFSETQ. The CDR3 is 12 residues long. The germline V and J ends were trimmed by 4 bases and 0 bases, with 4 bases remaining between them. The CDR3 bases are TGCGCCAGCAGCCTTGACCAAGAGACCCAGTACTTC. It yields the protein CASSLDQETQYF.

V usage is TRBV5-1 and J usage is TRBJ1-2, with D perhaps TRBD1 (6 bases). Germline V gives CDR1 SGHRS, CDR2 YFSETQ. The CDR3 length is 18 residues. The germline V and J ends were trimmed by 4 bases and 2 bases, with 24 bases remaining between them. CDR3 protein: CASSLWNNFDRNNYGYTF. Here the CDR3 DNA reads TGCGCCAGCAGCCTCTGGAACAACTTCGACAGGAACAACTATGGCTACACCTTC.

The J gene is TRBJ2-3, the V gene TRBV5-1; TRBD2 matches at 11 bases. Germline CDR1 reads SGHRS; CDR2 reads YFSETQ. The CDR3 spans 15 residues. J lost 12 bases, V lost 0 bases, and 9 bases had no gene match. In nucleotides, the CDR3 is TGCGCCAGCAGCTTGGGGCTAGCGGGGGGTGAGGGCCAGTATTTT. It is translated as CASSLGLAGGEGQYF.

The chain couples TRBV11-2 to TRBJ2-3; 14 positions match TRBD2. The CDR3 sequence is 16 residues long. V shed 4 bases, J shed 6 bases, and the junction held 6 bases outside the gene matches. Germline CDR1 and CDR2: SGHAT and FQNNGV. Here the CDR3 reads CASSSWTSGGWDTQYF. The DNA of the CDR3 is TGTGCCAGCAGCTCCTGGACTAGCGGGGGGTGGGATACGCAGTATTTT.

The CDR3 here is CASSLYEQYF. The CDR3 coding sequence is TGTGCCAGCAGCCTCTACGAGCAGTACTTC. This sequence joins TRBV7-9 and TRBJ2-7; the D is unclear. This CDR3 region has 10 residues. V lost 5 bases and J 3 bases, leaving 2 bases between the germline ends. The germline V gene encodes CDR1 SEHNR and CDR2 FQNEAQ (reference sequence).

The chain uses TRBV9 and TRBJ2-1; 11 bases match TRBD2. This CDR3 is built from 16 residues. V lost 0 bases to trimming and J lost 7 bases; unmatched junction nucleotides: 6. Germline V gene sequence: CDR1 SGDLS, CDR2 YYNGEE. DNA of the CDR3: TGTGCCAGCAGCGTAGACCCGGGACTAGCGGTGAATGAGCAGTTCTTC. It specifies CASSVDPGLAVNEQFF.

This chain uses TRBV10-3 with TRBJ2-7; 7 nucleotides agree with TRBD1. V was clipped by 6 bases and J by 4 bases; unmatched bases: 6. This CDR3 comprises 13 residues. The germline CDR1 and CDR2 sequences are ENHRY and SYGVKD. The CDR3 sequence is CAIRSGTAYEQYF. The CDR3 bases are TGTGCCATCAGATCCGGGACAGCTTACGAGCAGTACTTC.

This clone was recorded only once. V and J are TRBV9 and TRBJ1-2; D is ambiguous. There are 13 residues in the CDR3. Germline assignment: CDR1 SGDLS and CDR2 YYNGEE. Between the trimmed V and J ends, which lost 0 bases and 5 bases, there was a span of 8 bases. The CDR3 bases are TGTGCCAGCAGCGTAGGAACAGAATATGGCTACACCTTC. Protein sequence: CASSVGTEYGYTF.

J is TRBJ2-3 and V is TRBV5-4; D might be TRBD1 (5 bases). Germline CDR1 is SGHNT and CDR2 is YYREEE (reference sequence). CDR3 length: 15 amino acids. Trimming took off 4 bases at V and 3 bases at J, with 15 bases between the two ends. CDR3 bases: TGTGCCAGCAGCATATATCAGGGTACTACAGATACGCAGTATTTT. This encodes CASSIYQGTTDTQYF. Filled out from reference TRBV5-4 and TRBJ2-3, the complete variable domain reads ETGVTQSPTHLIKTRGQQVTLRCSSQSGHNTVSWYQQALGQGPQFIFQYYREEENGRGNFPPRFSGLQFPNYSSELNVNALELDDSALYLCASSIYQGTTDTQYFGPGTRLTVL.

The V call is TRBV25-1, the J call TRBJ2-1; D perhaps matches TRBD1 (6 bases). The length of the CDR3 is 14 residues. Looked up from germline, CDR1 is MGHDK and CDR2 is SYGVNS. V gave up 1 base and J gave up 4 bases, with 8 bases separating them. CDR3 region: CASSELGGYNEQFF. Written as DNA, the CDR3 is TGTGCCAGCAGTGAATTAGGGGGATACAATGAGCAGTTCTTC. Together with reference TRBV25-1 and TRBJ2-1, the CDR3 gives the full variable domain: EADIYQTPRYLVIGTGKKITLECSQTMGHDKMYWYQQDPGMELHLIHYSYGVNSTEKGDLSSESTVSRIRTEHFPLTLESARPSHTSQYLCASSELGGYNEQFFGPGTRLTVL.

The J gene is TRBJ2-3, the V gene TRBV6-5, with D unclear. The germline V gene encodes CDR1 MNHEY and CDR2 SVGAGI. Trimming took 2 bases from V and 2 from J, leaving 11 bases between them. The CDR3 extends over 15 amino acids. In nucleotides, the CDR3 is TGTGCCAGCAGTTACATACAGTCGACCACAGATACGCAGTATTTT. This sequence encodes CASSYIQSTTDTQYF.

This chain connects TRBV9 to TRBJ1-4, with 10 positions matching TRBD1. The germline CDR1 and CDR2 sequences are SGDLS and YYNGEE. The V segment lost 4 bases and the J segment 5 bases; nucleotides outside the gene matches: 5. The CDR3 has 15 amino acids. For the CDR3, the DNA is TGTGCCAGCAGCCGACAGGGGGCTGCAAATGAAAAACTGTTTTTT. Protein sequence: CASSRQGAANEKLFF.

V and J are TRBV2 and TRBJ1-3, with D possibly being TRBD1 (5 bases). This CDR3 is built from 13 residues. Germline V gene data show CDR1 as SNHLY and CDR2 as FYNNEI. V gave up 7 bases and J gave up 3 bases, with 10 bases separating them. CDR3 amino acids: CASKFRVGNTIYF. The CDR3 DNA reads as TGTGCCAGCAAGTTCAGGGTTGGAAACACCATATATTTT.

The J gene is TRBJ2-7, the V gene TRBV12-5; TRBD1 matches 10 bases. This CDR3 spans 13 amino acids. Germline values: CDR1 LGHNT, CDR2 FRNRAP. The J segment lost 4 bases and the V segment lost 5 bases, leaving 2 bases of the junction unmatched. CDR3 sequence reads: CASGPDRGYEQYF. CDR3 sequence (DNA): TGTGCTAGTGGTCCGGACAGGGGGTACGAGCAGTACTTC.

V usage is TRBV27 and J usage is TRBJ2-7, with 7 bases identical to TRBD1. The V and J ends lost 5 bases and 3 bases, in that order; junction bases with no gene match: 7. CDR3 length: 14 amino acids. Germline V gene sequence: CDR1 MNHEY, CDR2 SMNVEV (reference sequence). CDR3 in amino acids: CASSADRKNYEQYF. CDR3 in DNA: TGTGCCAGCAGTGCGGACAGGAAAAACTACGAGCAGTACTTC.

The CDR3, as DNA: TGCGCCAGCAGCTTGGATCCGGCGGGGGGTCCGTTTGAGCAGTACTTC. Encoded protein: CASSLDPAGGPFEQYF. The V call is TRBV5-1, the J call TRBJ2-7, with 8 bases identical to TRBD2. Trimming at V came to 0 bases and at J to 7 bases, leaving 12 bases not matched to a gene. CDR3 length: 16 amino acids. CDR1 is SGHRS, CDR2 YFSETQ, per germline.

The gene calls are TRBV5-4 and TRBJ2-1; 8 bases are shared with TRBD2. Germline V CDR1 and CDR2: SGHNT, YYREEE (reference sequence). V gave up 0 bases and J gave up 8 bases; unmatched junction bases: 4. This CDR3 is built from 14 residues. The CDR3 nucleotides are TGTGCCAGCAGCTTGGAGTTCGGGGGGGATGAGCAGTTCTTC. Translation gives CASSLEFGGDEQFF.

The chain joins TRBV27 to TRBJ1-2; tentative D call: TRBD1 (5 bases). Germline V gene lookup returns CDR1 MNHEY and CDR2 SMNVEV (reference sequence). The CDR3 extends over 12 amino acids. Trimming stripped 5 bases from V and 6 bases from J, with 10 bases between. In nucleotides, the CDR3 is TGTGCCAGCAGTGGGGGAGGTAATGGCTACACCTTC. It codes for CASSGGGNGYTF.

V gene TRBV4-3 combines with J gene TRBJ2-7; unclear D gene. The CDR3 runs 14 residues. Trimming took off 1 base at V and 5 bases at J, with 12 bases between the two ends. Germline CDR1 is LGHNA and CDR2 is YSLEER. CDR3 residues: CASSQGPPPNEQYF. The CDR3 region has the DNA TGCGCCAGCAGCCAAGGGCCGCCGCCCAACGAGCAGTACTTC.

This chain uses TRBV2 with TRBJ2-2, with D possibly matching TRBD1 (6 bases). V lost 8 bases and J 5 bases, leaving 18 bases between the germline ends. CDR1 is SNHLY, CDR2 FYNNEI, per germline. This CDR3 contains 15 residues. CDR3 in amino acids: CASVRGGGATGELFF. DNA of the CDR3: TGTGCCAGCGTAAGAGGTGGGGGCGCGACCGGGGAGCTGTTTTTT.

CDR3 protein: CASSLDRGLNQPQHF. CDR3 bases: TGTGCCAGCAGCTTAGACAGGGGGCTCAATCAGCCCCAGCATTTT. The genes are TRBV7-2 and TRBJ1-5, with TRBD1 matching 9 bases. CDR3 size: 15 residues. The trim removed 1 base at V and 3 bases at J, leaving 1 base unmatched. From germline, CDR1 is SGHTA and CDR2 FQGNSA.

The chain uses TRBV13 and TRBJ2-3; weak D call: TRBD1 (5 bases). V was pared by 4 bases and J by 4 bases, with 15 bases between. The CDR3 consists of 15 residues. Germline V CDR1 and CDR2: PRHDT, FYEKMQ (reference sequence). CDR3 sequence reads: CASSSDTSGADTQYF. CDR3 DNA: TGTGCCAGCAGCTCGGACACCAGTGGGGCAGATACGCAGTATTTT.

This clone has only one observation. The chain is built from TRBV6-1 and TRBJ2-1, with TRBD1 matching 7 bases. Losses at the gene ends were 4 bases for V and 4 bases for J; bases not matched to a gene: 13. Germline values: CDR1 MNHNS, CDR2 SASEGT. The CDR3 sequence is 17 residues long. DNA of the CDR3: TGTGCCAGCAGTGCACATACAGGGGCGACCATTTACAATGAGCAGTTCTTC. Encoded protein: CASSAHTGATIYNEQFF.

V gene TRBV6-1 combines with J gene TRBJ2-1, with a weak D call TRBD2 (7 bases). The V and J ends lost 2 bases and 4 bases respectively, with 12 bases between them. This CDR3 contains 15 residues. Germline V gene lookup returns CDR1 MNHNS and CDR2 SASEGT. This chain's CDR3 is CASSELRGLYNEQFF. The CDR3 DNA follows: TGTGCCAGCAGTGAACTGCGGGGGCTGTACAATGAGCAGTTCTTC.

The chain combines TRBV5-4 with TRBJ2-5, with D uncertain. The CDR3 runs to 13 residues. V dropped 1 base and J dropped 1 base, with 5 bases sitting between them. CDR1 and CDR2 (germline): SGHNT, YYREEE (reference sequence). This CDR3 reads CASSLRSQETQYF. As DNA, the CDR3 is TGTGCCAGCAGCTTGCGGTCCCAAGAGACCCAGTACTTC.

The chain couples TRBV5-1 to TRBJ1-4; 7 nucleotides line up with TRBD1. Germline V gene data show CDR1 as SGHRS and CDR2 as YFSETQ. The CDR3 has 16 residues. The junction had 7 bases not matched to a gene; V was cut back by 0 bases and J by 5 bases. CDR3 amino acids: CASSLGRTGTNEKLFF. CDR3 nucleotides: TGCGCCAGCAGCTTGGGTAGGACAGGAACGAATGAAAAACTGTTTTTT.